The 21 T cell receptor beta chains below all came from one sample that was sequenced in a study of T cell responses to AZD1222 COVID-19 vaccine. Produced via immunoSEQ multiplex PCR; TCRdb's table is partial and in-frame only. The sample includes 100,000 to 150,000 clones, 85% to 90% of them seen just once. This sample comprised peripheral blood, obtained on day 0 of MenACWY control vaccination. The receptors derive from an adult in good health.

The rearrangement joins TRBV5-4 to TRBJ2-7, with TRBD2 matching over 7 bases. Germline V lookup: CDR1 SGHNT, CDR2 YYREEE (reference sequence). V lost 0 bases, J lost 0 bases, and 3 bases stayed unmatched. The CDR3 runs 15 residues. CDR3 in amino acids: CASSLGSGFSYEQYF. CDR3 nucleotides: TGTGCCAGCAGCTTGGGTAGCGGGTTCTCCTACGAGCAGTACTTC.

A single count supports this clone. DNA for the CDR3: TGTGCCAGCAGCCAAGGAGCGGTAGCGGGTTCTTCCTGGGATACGCAGTATTTT. Amino acid sequence: CASSQGAVAGSSWDTQYF. The gene calls are TRBV3-1 (or the pseudogene TRBV3-2) and TRBJ2-3; 7 bases align to TRBD2. V trimming: 1 base; J trimming: 6 bases; junction bases outside the gene matches: 16. The CDR3 consists of 18 residues. Germline assignment: CDR1 LGHDT and CDR2 YNNKEL (reference sequence).

This chain links TRBV11-2 with TRBJ2-7, with TRBD2 matching over 8 bases. Germline loops: CDR1 SGHAT, CDR2 FQNNGV. J was trimmed by 0 bases and V by 1 base; bases with no gene match: 11. The CDR3 loop spans 18 amino acids. CDR3 DNA sequence: TGTGCCAGCAGCTTAGGTAGTGCGGGAGGCCCGATCTCCTACGAGCAGTACTTC. Its protein is CASSLGSAGGPISYEQYF. Variable domain in full (rest from reference TRBV11-2 and TRBJ2-7): EAGVAQSPRYKIIEKRQSVAFWCNPISGHATLYWYQQILGQGPKLLIQFQNNGVVDDSQLPKDRFSAERLKGVDSTLKIQPAKLEDSAVYLCASSLGSAGGPISYEQYFGPGTRLTVT.

The V and J genes are TRBV7-2 and TRBJ2-3; D gene uncertain. The CDR3 spans 15 residues. Germline CDR1 reads SGHTA; CDR2 reads FQGNSA. The V end was cut by 2 bases, the J end by 3 bases, with 12 bases between. The DNA for the CDR3 is TGTGCCAGCAGCTTATTAGGTGGGCCAACAGATACGCAGTATTTT. Its protein is CASSLLGGPTDTQYF.

The chain has TRBV27 and TRBJ2-2; TRBD2 agrees at 10 bases. J was trimmed by 2 bases and V by 1 base; bases with no gene match: 7. Germline CDR1 is MNHEY and CDR2 is SMNVEV (reference sequence). This CDR3 region has 18 residues. The CDR3: CASSLFSGLASNTGELFF. CDR3 nucleotides: TGTGCCAGCAGTTTATTCTCGGGACTAGCGTCTAACACCGGGGAGCTGTTTTTT.

The genes are TRBV19 and TRBJ1-3; D is uncertain. Germline loops: CDR1 LNHDA, CDR2 SQIVND (reference sequence). The V gene lost 5 bases and the J gene lost 0 bases, with 11 bases spanning the gap. CDR3 length: 15 residues. The CDR3 DNA reads as TGTGCCAGTAGTTGGTCCGACCACTCTGGAAACACCATATATTTT. Translating it yields CASSWSDHSGNTIYF.

This clone was counted only a few times. The chain links TRBV7-9 to TRBJ2-2; 10 nucleotides agree with TRBD2. The CDR3 is made up of 18 amino acids. CDR1 and CDR2 from the germline V gene are SEHNR and FQNEAQ (reference sequence). The V gene end was trimmed by 4 bases and the J gene end by 5 bases; junction bases not matched to a gene: 13. CDR3 amino acids: CASSSREGSGRITGELFF. The CDR3 DNA follows: TGTGCCAGCAGCTCGCGGGAAGGTAGCGGGAGGATTACCGGGGAGCTGTTTTTT.

J is TRBJ2-7 and V is TRBV7-9; TRBD1 or TRBD2 may be the D gene (5 bases each). The CDR3 is 19 amino acids. Trimming cost V 2 bases and J 3 bases, with 26 bases left between them. Germline-derived CDR1 and CDR2 are SEHNR and FQNEAQ (reference sequence). CDR3 nucleotide sequence: TGTGCCAGCAGCTTACCGCCAAGTGCCGGGACCCGAGATCTCTACGAGCAGTACTTC. Translated: CASSLPPSAGTRDLYEQYF.

The V call is TRBV11-3, the J call TRBJ2-7; TRBD2 aligns across 10 bases. J gave up 4 bases and V 1 base, and 16 bases lay outside the gene matches. CDR3 length: 19 amino acids. CDR1 is SGHNT and CDR2 is YENEEA in the germline V gene. The CDR3 sequence: CASSLARGRSGRELYEQYF. CDR3 in DNA: TGTGCCAGCAGCTTAGCCCGGGGTCGGAGCGGGAGGGAATTGTACGAGCAGTACTTC.

The genes are TRBV6-2 or TRBV6-3 and TRBJ1-1; 9 nucleotides match TRBD1. Germline loops: CDR1 MNHEY, CDR2 SVGEGT. CDR3 length equals 13 residues. The junction had 3 bases not matched to a gene; V was cut back by 1 base and J by 9 bases. The CDR3 spells CASSYYGQGKAFF. CDR3 nucleotides: TGTGCCAGCAGTTACTACGGACAGGGGAAAGCTTTCTTT.

The chain joins TRBV5-4 to TRBJ2-7, with TRBD2 identical over 9 bases. CDR1 and CDR2 from the germline V gene are SGHNT and YYREEE (reference sequence). The CDR3 is 15 amino acids. The V gene end was trimmed by 0 bases and the J gene end by 3 bases; junction bases not matched to a gene: 4. CDR3 sequence reads: CASSLGLAAYYEQYF. Written as DNA, the CDR3 is TGTGCCAGCAGCTTGGGACTAGCGGCCTACTACGAGCAGTACTTC.

This clone was seen a few times. V is TRBV6-5 and J is TRBJ2-7, with D unresolved. The CDR3 runs to 15 residues. CDR1 is MNHEY, CDR2 SVGAGI, per germline. V gave up 0 bases and J gave up 0 bases, with 9 bases separating them. CDR3 sequence reads: CASSYSHRSSYEQYF. Written as DNA, the CDR3 is TGTGCCAGCAGTTACTCGCATCGCAGCTCCTACGAGCAGTACTTC.

V gene TRBV7-9 combines with J gene TRBJ2-6, with D possibly matching TRBD2 (5 bases). The CDR3 contains 14 residues. Germline CDR1 reads SEHNR; CDR2 reads FQNEAQ (reference sequence). Trimming took off 7 bases at V and 2 bases at J, with 9 bases between the two ends. The CDR3 loop reads CASTPGTGANVLTF. For the CDR3, the DNA is TGTGCCAGCACCCCGGGGACTGGGGCCAACGTCCTGACTTTC. Full variable domain (remainder filled in from reference TRBV7-9 and TRBJ2-6): DTGVSQNPRHKITKRGQNVTFRCDPISEHNRLYWYRQTLGQGPEFLTYFQNEAQLEKSRLLSDRFSAERPKGSFSTLEIQRTEQGDSAMYLCASTPGTGANVLTFGAGSRLTVL.

V usage is TRBV5-1 and J usage is TRBJ1-4, with D possibly matching TRBD1 (6 bases). Germline loops: CDR1 SGHRS, CDR2 YFSETQ. The CDR3 consists of 14 residues. The V end lost 2 bases, the J end lost 5 bases, and 10 bases lay between the germline ends. The CDR3 region is CASSLGQPNEKLFF. The CDR3 DNA follows: TGCGCCAGCAGCTTAGGACAGCCGAATGAAAAACTGTTTTTT.

This clone was seen only once. The rearrangement joins TRBV4-3 to TRBJ2-1; 14 positions match TRBD2. Trimming cost V 3 bases and J 8 bases; bases outside gene matches: 9. CDR3 length equals 17 residues. The germline V gene encodes CDR1 LGHNA and CDR2 YSLEER. The CDR3 here is CASSQDGGTSGSDEQFF. In nucleotides, the CDR3 is TGCGCCAGCAGCCAGGATGGCGGGACTAGCGGGAGTGATGAGCAGTTCTTC.

A note on this clone: This CDR3 is also generated by other DNA sequences in the sample. The chain uses TRBV7-2 and TRBJ2-7; no clear D gene. The V end was cut by 2 bases, the J end by 4 bases, with 3 bases between. Germline lookup yields CDR1 SGHTA and CDR2 FQGNSA. This CDR3 is 11 amino acids long. CDR3 region: CASSLKYEQYF. CDR3 nucleotides: TGTGCCAGCAGCTTAAAGTACGAGCAGTACTTC.

The genes are TRBV2 and TRBJ2-7; D is uncertain. The CDR3 has 11 amino acids. The germline CDR1 and CDR2 sequences are SNHLY and FYNNEI. Trimming stripped 1 base from V and 3 bases from J, with 1 base between. The CDR3 coding sequence is TGTGCCAGCAGTGAAGACTACGAGCAGTACTTC. It translates to CASSEDYEQYF.

The chain couples TRBV9 to TRBJ2-1; D not certain. Between the trimmed V and J ends, which lost 0 bases and 9 bases, there was a span of 10 bases. CDR1 and CDR2 from the germline V gene are SGDLS and YYNGEE. The CDR3 runs 13 residues. The CDR3 DNA follows: TGTGCCAGCAGCGTAGTCCCGGAGTCTGAGCAGTTCTTC. It yields the protein CASSVVPESEQFF.

The V gene is TRBV11-2, the J gene TRBJ1-4; D not certain. This CDR3 has 16 residues. V was pared by 1 base and J by 4 bases, with 13 bases between. Germline V gene sequence: CDR1 SGHAT, CDR2 FQNNGV. The CDR3 DNA follows: TGTGCCAGCAGCTTAGGGATAGGAGGGAATAATGAAAAACTGTTTTTT. This sequence encodes CASSLGIGGNNEKLFF.

CDR3 protein: CASSTGADQPQHF. Written as DNA, the CDR3 is TGTGCCAGCAGTACAGGCGCGGATCAGCCCCAGCATTTT. This chain links TRBV25-1 with TRBJ1-5, with a tentative D call TRBD1 (5 bases). This CDR3 comprises 13 residues. With 5 bases removed from V and 5 bases from J, the gap between germline ends came to 10 bases. Germline V lookup: CDR1 MGHDK, CDR2 SYGVNS.

This clone was counted once. V and J are TRBV12-3 or TRBV12-4 and TRBJ2-7; D not resolved. V dropped 5 bases and J dropped 0 bases, with 5 bases sitting between them. The CDR3 loop spans 12 amino acids. In nucleotides, the CDR3 is TGTGCCAGCAGTCTCCTCTCCTACGAGCAGTACTTC. Translated: CASSLLSYEQYF.